This T cell receptor beta chain was observed in a study of T cells after somatic rescue of genetic block. Germline V gives CDR1 MNHEY, CDR2 SVGAGI. The CDR3 contains 15 residues. Clones were sequenced by immunoSEQ multiplex PCR, and TCRdb holds only the in-frame ones, with some missing. The sample yields around 67,000 clones, more than 75% seen once. The J gene is TRBJ2-5, the V gene TRBV6-5, with D perhaps matching TRBD2 (5 bases). The J call is uncertain, as TRBJ2-7 better fits the DNA end. This TCR came from a man aged 25-40 years. Sequencing was carried out using peripheral blood mononuclear cells (PBMCs). CDR3 nucleotide sequence: TGTGCCAGCAGTTCCCAGAAGCGGTCTACCTACGAGCAGTACTTC. Its protein is CASSSQKRSTYEQYF.